This TCR beta chain stems from a study of T cell responses to AZD1222 COVID-19 vaccine. Overall study findings and caveats: Baseline testing showed seropositivity in only a handful of AZD1222 recipients. The study reported that nearly half of spike-specific TCRs target unmutated variant regions. Sampled repertoires all dated from after the peak T cell response. Most donors were white British, females outnumbered males, and clonal diversity was possibly underestimated.

The CDR3 loop spans 16 amino acids. Germline-derived CDR1 and CDR2 are SGHVS and FNYEAQ. V shed 5 bases, J shed 3 bases, and the junction held 13 bases outside the gene matches. As regards this clone: Its target is unknown.

TCRdb's table, derived via immunoSEQ multiplex PCR, lists solely in-frame clones and lacks some. Here the sample spans just over 90,000 clones, around 87% being singletons. The sample was peripheral blood, taken 28 days after the second AZD1222 dose. This rearrangement joins TRBV7-6 to TRBJ2-7; 7 bases fit TRBD1. This clonotype was sampled from an adult who received the AZD1222 COVID-19 vaccine. DNA for the CDR3: TGTGCCAGCAGCGGACGGACAGGCTCCACCAACTACGAGCAGTACTTC. It encodes CASSGRTGSTNYEQYF.